Given below is one T cell receptor (beta chain) in context. These data come from a study of blood T cell repertoires in COVID-19. Turning to the study itself: Donors in the United States, Italy and Spain gave samples during acute or convalescent COVID-19. The analysed material was cDNA or gDNA that came from T cells, B-cell-depleted T cells, or PBMCs.

Germline values: CDR1 SGHRS, CDR2 YFSETQ. The CDR3 consists of 14 residues. V was pared by 4 bases and J by 0 bases, with 11 bases between. Original methodology: Reference gene primers were amplified, and this amplification served to estimate nucleated cell counts. The repertoire was sequenced with immunoSEQ multiplex PCR; TCRdb's copy has only in-frame clones and lacks some. Clone size and the V and J calls come from that table; the DNA yielded D and trimming. This sample has 150,000 to 200,000 clones, with 85% to 90% found just once. The rearrangement uses TRBV5-1 and TRBJ2-7, with a tentative D call TRBD1 (6 bases). The specimen sequenced was peripheral blood. The source is a man aged 65 to 85 with active or convalescent COVID-19. The CDR3 loop reads CASSNGQSSYEQYF. The DNA for the CDR3 is TGCGCCAGCAGCAACGGACAGAGCTCCTACGAGCAGTACTTC.